One sample yielded the 21 T cell receptor beta chains listed below, sequenced in a study of CXCR3-negative and CXCR3-positive naive CD8 T cells. All TRB cDNA libraries came from 5' RACE performed with UMI labels. TCRdb reprocessed the 5' RACE reads, keeping one entry per CDR3 protein, no DNA. This repertoire includes 130,000 or so distinct CDR3 sequences. Sequencing was carried out using naive CXCR3- CD8+ T cells from blood. Subset: CD45RO-CCR7+CD27+CD95- naive CD8+ T cells lacking CXCR3 (TNR3-). The receptors originated from a human donor in good health. Some clones in this sample may be carry-over from other donors' samples.

The J gene is TRBJ2-7, the V gene TRBV4-1. Germline assignment: CDR1 MGHRA and CDR2 YSYEKL. The CDR3 has 15 amino acids. This chain's CDR3 is CASSQDLGMSYEQYF.

The chain recombines TRBV6-5 with TRBJ1-1. From germline, CDR1 is MNHEY and CDR2 SVGAGI. The CDR3 loop spans 13 amino acids. This CDR3 is CASSAGMNTEAFF.

The chain is built from TRBV4-1 and TRBJ2-1; absent DNA, TCRdb's TRBD1 call cannot be checked. The CDR3 length is 13 residues. Germline V CDR1 and CDR2: MGHRA, YSYEKL. This CDR3 is CASSWGAYNEQFF.

The chain employs TRBV24-1 and TRBJ2-7; the TCRdb call, TRBD1, lacks DNA for checking. The CDR3 sequence is 14 residues long. The germline gives CDR1 KGHDR, CDR2 SFDVKD. This CDR3 reads CATSDFYSPQEQYF.

This CDR3 reads CASSRKALAGGTEQFF. The chain carries TRBV5-6 and TRBJ2-1; the TCRdb D gene call, TRBD2, has no DNA to confirm it. The CDR3 has 16 amino acids. CDR1 and CDR2 (germline): SGHDT, YYEEEE.

The V and J genes are TRBV7-3 and TRBJ2-1; TCRdb's assignment of TRBD2 cannot be checked, as there is no DNA. This CDR3 has 15 amino acids. Germline V gene sequence: CDR1 SGHTA, CDR2 FQGTGA. CDR3 sequence: CASSRTSEGMNEQFF. Variable domain in full (rest from reference TRBV7-3 and TRBJ2-1): GAGVSQTPSNKVTEKGKYVELRCDPISGHTALYWYRQSLGQGPEFLIYFQGTGAADDSGLPNDRFFAVRPEGSVSTLKIQRTERGDSAVYLCASSRTSEGMNEQFFGPGTRLTVL.

The gene calls are TRBV7-6 and TRBJ2-7; TCRdb lists TRBD1, though no DNA is available to test this call. This CDR3 region has 15 residues. Germline assignment: CDR1 SGHVS and CDR2 FNYEAQ. The CDR3 sequence is CASSQGVALSYEQYF.

The chain joins TRBV9 to TRBJ2-7; TCRdb gives TRBD1 as the D gene, but with no DNA this cannot be confirmed. From germline, CDR1 is SGDLS and CDR2 YYNGEE. This CDR3 comprises 15 residues. The CDR3 sequence: CASSVEGTGLSEQYF.

The rearrangement uses TRBV2 and TRBJ2-2; no DNA is available, so the TRBD1 call from TCRdb remains unchecked. This CDR3 spans 15 amino acids. Looked up from germline, CDR1 is SNHLY and CDR2 is FYNNEI. CDR3 protein: CASFAGTGKTGELFF.

The chain joins TRBV12-2 to TRBJ2-7. TRBV12-2 is a pseudogene. This CDR3 has 14 residues. CDR3 loop: CASRLYRHRNEQYF.

The V call is TRBV12-3 or TRBV12-4, the J call TRBJ1-5; the D call from TCRdb, TRBD1, cannot be confirmed without DNA. This CDR3 region has 12 residues. The chain's CDR3 is CASSGLRGPQHF.

The J gene is TRBJ2-7, the V gene TRBV29-1; the TRBD2 assignment by TCRdb is unverifiable without DNA. The germline V gene has CDR1 SQVTM and CDR2 ANQGSEA. CDR3 length: 15 amino acids. CDR3 amino acids: CSVEVSGSSGYEQYF.

V is TRBV28 and J is TRBJ2-4; the D gene TCRdb calls, TRBD1, cannot be checked with no DNA. Germline values: CDR1 MDHEN, CDR2 SYDVKM. The CDR3 contains 15 residues. CDR3: CASSLFGQGKNIQYF. Supplemented by reference TRBV28 and TRBJ2-4, the full variable domain reads DVKVTQSSRYLVKRTGEKVFLECVQDMDHENMFWYRQDPGLGLRLIYFSYDVKMKEKGDIPEGYSVSREKKERFSLILESASTNQTSMYLCASSLFGQGKNIQYFGAGTRLSVL.

The rearrangement links TRBV6-5 to TRBJ2-7; with no DNA, the TCRdb D assignment of TRBD2 cannot be verified. Germline assignment: CDR1 MNHEY and CDR2 SVGAGI. This CDR3 comprises 13 residues. The CDR3 spells CASLAGATYEQYF.

The V call is TRBV5-1, the J call TRBJ2-7; TCRdb reports TRBD1, a call that lacks DNA to check it against. CDR1 is SGHRS and CDR2 is YFSETQ in the germline V gene. This CDR3 region has 14 residues. The CDR3 here is CASSPEGQDYEQYF.

The chain's CDR3 is CASRMMGPGENTEAFF. The chain is built from TRBV7-3 and TRBJ1-1; TCRdb's assignment of TRBD1 cannot be checked, as there is no DNA. CDR3 length equals 16 residues. Germline V gene data show CDR1 as SGHTA and CDR2 as FQGTGA.

The V gene is TRBV28, the J gene TRBJ2-3. CDR1 is MDHEN, CDR2 SYDVKM, per germline. This CDR3 spans 12 amino acids. The CDR3 is CASSLLVDTQYF.

This rearrangement joins TRBV27 to TRBJ1-5; there is no DNA to check the TCRdb D call of TRBD1. The V gene's germline CDR1 is MNHEY and CDR2 SMNVEV (reference sequence). This CDR3 spans 15 amino acids. The CDR3 reads CASRKQGTSNQPQHF.

V gene TRBV7-9 combines with J gene TRBJ2-7. This CDR3 has 14 residues. Germline V gives CDR1 SEHNR, CDR2 FQNEAQ (reference sequence). Here the CDR3 reads CASSLEAADYEQYF.

The chain is built from TRBV12-3 or TRBV12-4 and TRBJ2-1. This CDR3 comprises 14 residues. This chain's CDR3 is CASSFAKFTNEQFF.

The rearrangement joins TRBV5-1 to TRBJ1-1. CDR3 length equals 13 residues. Germline CDR1 is SGHRS and CDR2 is YFSETQ. This CDR3 reads CASHKGGYTEAFF.